Given below is one TCR beta chain in context. Unique molecular identifiers were incorporated when the TCRbeta library was constructed. TCRdb called the PCR reads again in MiXCR, with one record for every CDR3 protein. The sample gives approximately 400,000 distinct CDR3 sequences, around 9.9% of which show up once; roughly 5% is in the top ten. The CDR3 has 12 amino acids. Germline lookup yields CDR1 GTSNPN and CDR2 SVGIG (reference sequence). Between the trimmed V and J ends, which lost 1 base and 4 bases, there was a span of 6 bases. These data are taken from a study of T-cell reconstitution after alpha-beta-depleted transplantation in children.

The specimen was PBMCs from the stem cell graft donor, collected from the stem cell graft. The receptor was derived from a human donor who donated a stem cell graft to a child with acute myeloid leukemia. This chain connects TRBV30 to TRBJ2-3; D not certain. CDR3 coding DNA: TGTGCCTGGAGTGCGTCGGCAGATACGCAGTATTTT. Its protein product is CAWSASADTQYF.